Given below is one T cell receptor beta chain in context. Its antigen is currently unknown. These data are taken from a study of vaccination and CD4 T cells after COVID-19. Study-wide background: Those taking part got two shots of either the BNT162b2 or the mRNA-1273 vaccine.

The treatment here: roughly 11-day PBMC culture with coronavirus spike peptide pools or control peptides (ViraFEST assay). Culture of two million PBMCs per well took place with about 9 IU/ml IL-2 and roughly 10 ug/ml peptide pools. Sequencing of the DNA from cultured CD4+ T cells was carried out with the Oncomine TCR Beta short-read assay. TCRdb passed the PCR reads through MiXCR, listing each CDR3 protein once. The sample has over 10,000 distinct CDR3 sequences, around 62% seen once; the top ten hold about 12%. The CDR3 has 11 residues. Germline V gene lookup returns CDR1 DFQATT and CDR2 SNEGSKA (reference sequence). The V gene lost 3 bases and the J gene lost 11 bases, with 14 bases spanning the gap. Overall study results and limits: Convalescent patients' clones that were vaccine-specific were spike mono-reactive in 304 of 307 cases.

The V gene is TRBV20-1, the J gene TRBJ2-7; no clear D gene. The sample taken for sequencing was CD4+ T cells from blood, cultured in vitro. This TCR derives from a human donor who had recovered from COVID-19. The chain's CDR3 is CSASLDPFEYF. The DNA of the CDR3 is TGCAGTGCTAGTTTAGATCCCTTCGAGTACTTC.